Listed below are T cell receptor beta chains from one sample, sequenced in a study of OX40 agonist ivuxolimab in advanced cancers. Produced via immunoSEQ multiplex PCR; TCRdb's table is partial and in-frame only. The repertoire holds nearly 85,000 clones, with roughly 85% as singletons. Sequenced here: CD4+ or CD8+ T cells sorted from blood, sampled in a trial of the OX40 agonist ivuxolimab. These receptors were collected from an adult with an advanced solid tumor such as melanoma, head and neck, liver or kidney cancer. Each CDR3 is given with its conserved first and last residue. The D gene is left open where the match is weak. Some rows have no size entry. The others give once, few or many, or a class for an expanded clone.

TRBV4-3	TRBJ1-2	-	-	CASSQEVGQGGNYGYTF	TGCGCCAGCAGCCAAGAGGTTGGCCAGGGCGGCAACTATGGCTACACCTTC
TRBV7-2	TRBJ1-2	few	TRBD1	CASSTSTGLAGYTF	TGTGCCAGCAGCACTTCGACAGGGTTGGCTGGCTACACCTTC
TRBV19	TRBJ2-6	once	-	CASSIALISGANVLTF	TGTGCCAGTAGTATAGCACTGATCTCTGGGGCCAACGTCCTGACTTTC
TRBV5-1	TRBJ2-5	-	TRBD2	CASGLAGDQETQYF	TGCGCCAGCGGTCTAGCGGGGGACCAAGAGACCCAGTACTTC
TRBV21-1	TRBJ1-2	-	-	CASTPDRGRDGYTF	TGTGCCAGCACCCCTGACAGGGGAAGAGATGGCTACACCTTC
TRBV7-9	TRBJ2-5	-	TRBD1	CASSRTGLETQYF	TGTGCCAGCAGCCGGACAGGTCTAGAGACCCAGTACTTC
TRBV7-2	TRBJ1-6	-	-	CASSLAGEDKLF	TGTGCCAGCAGCTTAGCGGGGGAGGACAAGCTCTTC
TRBV27	TRBJ1-5	-	TRBD1	CASSFGQGVQPQHF	TGTGCCAGCAGTTTTGGGCAGGGGGTCCAGCCCCAGCATTTT
TRBV14	TRBJ1-2	-	TRBD1	CASSQALTGGGGYTF	TGTGCCAGCAGCCAAGCTCTAACAGGGGGTGGTGGCTACACCTTC
TRBV5-8	TRBJ1-1	-	TRBD1	CASSLQGRQTEAFF	TGTGCCAGCAGCTTACAGGGGCGGCAGACTGAAGCTTTCTTT
TRBV18	TRBJ1-6	few	-	CASSPSAAGTNSPLHF	TGTGCCAGCTCACCAAGTGCAGCAGGGACCAATTCACCCCTCCACTTT
TRBV7-9	TRBJ2-7	-	TRBD2	CASSLVSGGAAEQYF	TGTGCCAGCAGCTTAGTTTCCGGGGGGGCCGCCGAGCAGTACTTC
TRBV5-1	TRBJ2-4	-	TRBD1	CASSSGQIKNIQYF	TGCGCCAGCAGCTCGGGACAGATAAAAAACATTCAGTACTTC
TRBV6-1	TRBJ1-6	-	-	CASSFSGYNSPLHF	TGTGCCAGCAGTTTTTCAGGCTATAATTCACCCCTCCACTTT
TRBV30	TRBJ1-1	-	-	CAWSVRVGTEAFF	TGTGCCTGGAGTGTAAGGGTGGGCACTGAAGCTTTCTTT
TRBV5-1	TRBJ1-1	-	-	CASSLQGDTEAFF	TGCGCCAGCAGCTTACAGGGCGACACTGAAGCTTTCTTT
TRBV30	TRBJ1-2	few	-	CAWGGRRLANYGYTF	TGTGCCTGGGGGGGGAGGCGGCTAGCTAACTATGGCTACACCTTC
TRBV11-2	TRBJ2-1	-	TRBD2	CASSPRLARLSYNEQFF	TGTGCCAGCAGCCCGCGACTAGCGAGGCTCTCCTACAATGAGCAGTTCTTC
TRBV5-1	TRBJ2-6	-	-	CASSPGRSGANVLTF	TGCGCCAGCAGCCCGGGTAGGTCTGGGGCCAACGTCCTGACTTTC
TRBV5-1	TRBJ1-4	-	-	CASSLDPLSGQGNEKLFF	TGCGCCAGCAGCTTGGATCCTTTATCGGGGCAGGGTAATGAAAAACTGTTTTTT
TRBV19	TRBJ2-3	once	-	CASRRGLGDTQYF	TGTGCCAGTAGACGGGGGCTGGGAGATACGCAGTATTTT
TRBV5-1	TRBJ2-3	-	TRBD1	CASSPGQGAADTQYF	TGCGCCAGCAGCCCTGGACAGGGGGCCGCAGATACGCAGTATTTT
TRBV6-1	TRBJ2-7	-	TRBD2	CASTRERGTSYEQYF	TGTGCCAGCACTCGAGAGCGGGGGACTTCCTACGAGCAGTACTTC
TRBV7-2	TRBJ2-7	-	TRBD1	CASSLAGTGGIHEQYF	TGTGCCAGCAGCTTAGCTGGGACAGGAGGGATCCACGAGCAGTACTTC
TRBV7-8	TRBJ1-1	-	TRBD1	CASSPPRAGGEAFF	TGTGCCAGCAGCCCCCCCCGGGCAGGGGGTGAAGCTTTCTTT
TRBV18	TRBJ1-1	once	-	CASSPREAGNTEAFF	TGTGCCAGCTCACCTAGGGAAGCGGGGAACACTGAAGCTTTCTTT
TRBV27	TRBJ1-6	-	TRBD1	CASRPGTGALYNSPLHF	TGTGCCAGCAGACCCGGGACAGGGGCCCTATATAATTCACCCCTCCACTTT
TRBV2	TRBJ1-1	-	-	CASMGGLRNTEAFF	TGTGCCAGCATGGGGGGGCTCCGGAACACTGAAGCTTTCTTT